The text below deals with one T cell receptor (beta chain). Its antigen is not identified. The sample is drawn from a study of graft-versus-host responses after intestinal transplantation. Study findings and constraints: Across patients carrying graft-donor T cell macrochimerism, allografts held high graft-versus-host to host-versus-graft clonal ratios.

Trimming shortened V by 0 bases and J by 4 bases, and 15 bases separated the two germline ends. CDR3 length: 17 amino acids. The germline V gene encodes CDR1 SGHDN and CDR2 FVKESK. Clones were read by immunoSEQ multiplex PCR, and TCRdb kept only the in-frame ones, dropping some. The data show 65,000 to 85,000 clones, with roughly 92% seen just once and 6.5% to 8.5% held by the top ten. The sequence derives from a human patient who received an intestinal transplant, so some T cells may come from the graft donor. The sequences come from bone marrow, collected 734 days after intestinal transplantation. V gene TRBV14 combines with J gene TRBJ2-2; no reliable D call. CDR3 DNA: TGTGCCAGCAGCCAAGAGTATGGGGTCTTGGGCACCGGGGAGCTGTTTTTT. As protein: CASSQEYGVLGTGELFF. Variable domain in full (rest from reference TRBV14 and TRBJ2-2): EAGVTQFPSHSVIEKGQTVTLRCDPISGHDNLYWYRRVMGKEIKFLLHFVKESKQDESGMPNNRFLAERTGGTYSTLKVQPAELEDSGVYFCASSQEYGVLGTGELFFGEGSRLTVL.